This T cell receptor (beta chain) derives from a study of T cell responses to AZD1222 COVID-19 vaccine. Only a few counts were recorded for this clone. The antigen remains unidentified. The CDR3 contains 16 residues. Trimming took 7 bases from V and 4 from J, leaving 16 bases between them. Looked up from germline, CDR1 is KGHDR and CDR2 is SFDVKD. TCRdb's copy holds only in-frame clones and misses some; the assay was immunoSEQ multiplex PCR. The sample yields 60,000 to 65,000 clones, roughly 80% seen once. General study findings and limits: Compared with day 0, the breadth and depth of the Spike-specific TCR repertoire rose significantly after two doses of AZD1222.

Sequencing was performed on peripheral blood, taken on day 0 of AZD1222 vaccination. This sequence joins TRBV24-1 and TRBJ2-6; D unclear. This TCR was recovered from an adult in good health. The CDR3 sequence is CATSPPRGRGANVLTF. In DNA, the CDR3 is TGTGCCACCAGCCCGCCACGAGGCAGGGGGGCCAACGTCCTGACTTTC.